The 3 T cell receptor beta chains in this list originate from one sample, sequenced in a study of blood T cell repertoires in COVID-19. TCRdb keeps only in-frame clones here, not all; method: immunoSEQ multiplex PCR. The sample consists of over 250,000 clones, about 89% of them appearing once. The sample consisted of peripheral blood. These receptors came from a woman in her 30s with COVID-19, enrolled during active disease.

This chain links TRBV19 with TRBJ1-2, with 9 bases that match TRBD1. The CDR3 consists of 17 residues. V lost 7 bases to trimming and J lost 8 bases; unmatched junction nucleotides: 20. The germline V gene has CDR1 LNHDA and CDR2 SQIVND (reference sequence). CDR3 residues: CASTPTGTGIPKGGYTF. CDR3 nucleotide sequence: TGTGCCAGTACCCCCACCGGGACAGGGATTCCAAAAGGCGGCTACACCTTC.

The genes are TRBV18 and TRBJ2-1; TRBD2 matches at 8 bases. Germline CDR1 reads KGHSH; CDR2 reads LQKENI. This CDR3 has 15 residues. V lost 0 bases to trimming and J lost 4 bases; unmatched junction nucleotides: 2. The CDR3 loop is CASSPPASGYNEQFF. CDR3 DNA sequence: TGTGCCAGCTCACCACCGGCTAGCGGGTACAATGAGCAGTTCTTC.

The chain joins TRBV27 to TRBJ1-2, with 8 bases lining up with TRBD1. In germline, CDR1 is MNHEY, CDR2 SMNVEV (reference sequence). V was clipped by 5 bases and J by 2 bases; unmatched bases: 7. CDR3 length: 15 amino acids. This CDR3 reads CASSRTGQGNYGYTF. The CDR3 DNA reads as TGTGCCAGCAGTCGAACCGGACAGGGCAACTATGGCTACACCTTC.